The 22 T cell receptor beta chains below come from one sample, sequenced in a study of glioma-infiltrating T cells after dendritic cell vaccination. Repertoires were generated with immunoSEQ multiplex PCR, while TCRdb's copy carries only in-frame clones and drops some. The sample holds about 50,000 clones, approximately 89% seen once. Regarding time point: after dendritic cell vaccination, including at tumor progression/relapse. Sequencing was performed on blood, taken after dendritic cell vaccination. The receptors here all came from a human donor with glioblastoma.

The V call is TRBV19, the J call TRBJ2-7; 8 bases align to TRBD1. This CDR3 comprises 14 residues. Germline CDR1 reads LNHDA; CDR2 reads SQIVND (reference sequence). The J segment lost 6 bases and the V segment lost 4 bases, leaving 8 bases of the junction unmatched. The CDR3 protein is CASSKIATGGEQYF. Written as DNA, the CDR3 is TGTGCCAGTAGTAAGATTGCCACAGGGGGCGAGCAGTACTTC.

The chain employs TRBV10-3 and TRBJ2-2, with 9 bases lining up with TRBD2. V trimming: 8 bases; J trimming: 6 bases; junction bases outside the gene matches: 4. The length of the CDR3 is 13 residues. Germline lookup yields CDR1 ENHRY and CDR2 SYGVKD. The CDR3: CAIRSGSPGELFF. The CDR3 DNA is TGTGCCATCCGTAGCGGGAGTCCCGGGGAGCTGTTTTTT.

The V call is TRBV18, the J call TRBJ1-1, with TRBD1 identical over 7 bases. CDR3 length: 15 residues. Germline-derived CDR1 and CDR2 are KGHSH and LQKENI. Losses at the gene ends were 4 bases for V and 6 bases for J; bases not matched to a gene: 11. Written as DNA, the CDR3 is TGTGCCAGCTCACGCGGCAGACAGGGAGTCGCTGAAGCTTTCTTT. Amino acid sequence: CASSRGRQGVAEAFF.

This CDR3 reads CASSIVWGQNTEAFF. The DNA of the CDR3 is TGTGCCAGTAGTATAGTCTGGGGCCAGAACACTGAAGCTTTCTTT. The rearrangement joins TRBV19 to TRBJ1-1, with D perhaps matching TRBD1 (5 bases). Trimming stripped 1 base from V and 1 base from J, with 10 bases between. Germline CDR1 LNHDA, CDR2 SQIVND (reference sequence). The CDR3 is 15 amino acids.

The chain carries TRBV5-1 and TRBJ1-1, with unresolved D. CDR3 length: 13 amino acids. The ends were cut back, 4 bases at V and 1 base at J, with 8 bases in the middle. Germline CDR1 is SGHRS and CDR2 is YFSETQ. CDR3: CASSANTNTEAFF. In DNA, the CDR3 is TGCGCCAGCAGCGCCAACACGAACACTGAAGCTTTCTTT.

This clone was recorded once. The chain employs TRBV27 and TRBJ1-5, with D uncertain. V was cut by 6 bases and J by 1 base, with 16 bases left in between. Germline CDR1 is MNHEY and CDR2 is SMNVEV (reference sequence). The CDR3 is 16 amino acids. CDR3 in DNA: TGTGCCAGCAGGGGCGCGGGGTGGGGAAGCAATCAGCCCCAGCATTTT. It codes for CASRGAGWGSNQPQHF.

The table lists this clone with a count of one. The chain is built from TRBV6-1 and TRBJ1-1, with D possibly matching TRBD1 (5 bases). The CDR3 contains 14 residues. V lost 8 bases and J 1 base, leaving 14 bases between the germline ends. CDR1 and CDR2 (germline): MNHNS, SASEGT. CDR3 protein: CASGGAWPNTEAFF. The CDR3 nucleotides read TGTGCCAGCGGCGGGGCTTGGCCGAACACTGAAGCTTTCTTT.

The chain recombines TRBV9 with TRBJ2-3; 8 bases match TRBD1. Per the germline V gene, CDR1 is SGDLS and CDR2 is YYNGEE. The CDR3 is 14 amino acids. The V and J ends lost 2 bases and 5 bases, in that order; junction bases with no gene match: 4. As DNA, the CDR3 is TGTGCCAGCAGCGTTTCAGGGGGCCGAGATACGCAGTATTTT. As protein: CASSVSGGRDTQYF.

The genes are TRBV19 and TRBJ2-7; TRBD1 matches 10 bases. CDR3 length equals 14 residues. The germline V gene has CDR1 LNHDA and CDR2 SQIVND (reference sequence). Germline trimming cut 6 bases from V and 2 bases from J; bases unmatched to any gene: 4. CDR3 DNA sequence: TGTGCCAGTAGCCCGGGACAGGGGCCCTACGAGCAGTACTTC. This translates into CASSPGQGPYEQYF.

CDR3 sequence reads: CASSLDRGFGYTF. The CDR3 DNA is TGCGCCAGCAGCTTGGACAGGGGGTTTGGCTACACCTTC. The chain has TRBV5-1 and TRBJ1-2; 8 bases align to TRBD1. J lost 7 bases, V lost 0 bases, and 2 bases had no gene match. This CDR3 has 13 residues. Germline V lookup: CDR1 SGHRS, CDR2 YFSETQ.

This clone was observed a handful of times. The J gene is TRBJ1-4, the V gene TRBV4-1, with 9 bases fitting TRBD1. Trimming cost V 1 base and J 7 bases; bases outside gene matches: 10. The CDR3 runs to 17 residues. Germline V gives CDR1 MGHRA, CDR2 YSYEKL. The CDR3 here is CASSQARFGTGSEKLFF. The CDR3 nucleotides read TGCGCCAGCAGCCAAGCCCGATTCGGGACAGGGAGTGAAAAACTGTTTTTT.

This chain joins TRBV5-1 and TRBJ1-1, with 7 bases fitting TRBD1. Per the germline V gene, CDR1 is SGHRS and CDR2 is YFSETQ. The CDR3 has 14 amino acids. After removal of 4 bases from V and 0 bases from J, the junction contained 3 bases not matched to a gene. CDR3 nucleotide sequence: TGCGCCAGCAGCCTGACAGGGATGAACACTGAAGCTTTCTTT. Translated, it gives CASSLTGMNTEAFF.

The chain combines TRBV5-1 with TRBJ2-7, with 9 bases fitting TRBD2. Per the germline V gene, CDR1 is SGHRS and CDR2 is YFSETQ. The CDR3 runs to 15 residues. V lost 2 bases, J lost 2 bases, and 5 bases stayed unmatched. As DNA, the CDR3 is TGCGCCAGCAGCTTAATGGCTAGCGGGACCTACGAGCAGTACTTC. This translates into CASSLMASGTYEQYF.

This chain connects TRBV10-3 to TRBJ2-7, with a weak D call TRBD1 (6 bases). V lost 6 bases to trimming and J lost 12 bases, with 21 bases between them. The CDR3 sequence is 13 residues long. Per the germline V gene, CDR1 is ENHRY and CDR2 is SYGVKD. The CDR3, as DNA: TGTGCCATCAGAGCTATTACAGGGTCCTATTGGTACTTC. It specifies CAIRAITGSYWYF.

J is TRBJ1-1 and V is TRBV6-5; 9 positions agree with TRBD1. The germline gives CDR1 MNHEY, CDR2 SVGAGI. V trimming: 8 bases; J trimming: 1 base; junction bases outside the gene matches: 8. The CDR3 length is 15 residues. CDR3 residues: CASEDRGTGNTEAFF. The CDR3, as DNA: TGTGCCAGCGAGGACAGGGGAACGGGGAACACTGAAGCTTTCTTT.

This CDR3 reads CASSAGTSYEQYF. CDR3 DNA: TGTGCCAGCTCAGCGGGCACCTCCTACGAGCAGTACTTC. The chain couples TRBV18 to TRBJ2-7, with D maybe TRBD2 (5 bases). CDR3 length equals 13 residues. CDR1 KGHSH and CDR2 LQKENI come from the germline V gene. Trimming removed 5 bases from V and 0 bases from J, with 8 bases in between.

The V and J genes are TRBV7-2 and TRBJ2-7, with 14 bases lining up with TRBD2. Germline loops: CDR1 SGHTA, CDR2 FQGNSA. There are 16 residues in the CDR3. V lost 5 bases, J lost 6 bases, and 9 bases stayed unmatched. As DNA, the CDR3 is TGTGCCAGCAGCCCTGGGACTAGCGGGAGTTTAGCCGAGCAGTACTTC. It yields the protein CASSPGTSGSLAEQYF.

The chain employs TRBV5-4 and TRBJ2-7; 12 nucleotides match TRBD2. Trimming cost V 3 bases and J 0 bases; bases outside gene matches: 1. Germline V gene data show CDR1 as SGHNT and CDR2 as YYREEE (reference sequence). The CDR3 spans 15 residues. CDR3 nucleotide sequence: TGTGCCAGCAGCTGGACTAGCGGGGTCTCCTACGAGCAGTACTTC. It is translated as CASSWTSGVSYEQYF.

This sequence joins TRBV6-5 and TRBJ1-2, with 7 bases identical to TRBD1. In germline, CDR1 is MNHEY, CDR2 SVGAGI. V shed 2 bases, J shed 4 bases, and the junction held 7 bases outside the gene matches. The CDR3 runs to 15 residues. The CDR3 nucleotides read TGTGCCAGCAGTTACGCGACCGGGACAGTCTATGGCTACACCTTC. Translated, it gives CASSYATGTVYGYTF.

As regards this clone: At one of its ends the junction is not consistent with the germline gene, which may arise from a read error. The chain recombines TRBV19 with TRBJ1-2; 7 bases align to TRBD1. This CDR3 has 15 amino acids. The germline CDR1 and CDR2 sequences are LNHDA and SQIVND (reference sequence). CDR3 DNA: TGTGCCAGTTATCGCGCCGGGACAGCTAACTATGGCCACACCTTC. Translation: CASYRAGTANYGHTF.

This chain connects TRBV7-2 to TRBJ2-7; the D gene is possibly TRBD2 (5 bases). V lost 1 base, J lost 5 bases, and 21 bases lay in between. The CDR3 sequence is 17 residues long. The germline gives CDR1 SGHTA, CDR2 FQGNSA. CDR3 DNA sequence: TGTGCCAGCAGCTTAGGGATTCCGGGAAGGATTTTCGACGAGCAGTACTTC. It translates to CASSLGIPGRIFDEQYF.

This clone was observed once. The gene calls are TRBV6-5 and TRBJ1-5, with a weak D call TRBD1 (6 bases). Per the germline V gene, CDR1 is MNHEY and CDR2 is SVGAGI. Trimming left V 7 bases short and J 6 bases short, with 13 bases between. The CDR3 runs 13 residues. CDR3 DNA: TGTGCCAGCATACAGGGATACGGTCAGCCCCAGCATTTT. Protein product: CASIQGYGQPQHF.